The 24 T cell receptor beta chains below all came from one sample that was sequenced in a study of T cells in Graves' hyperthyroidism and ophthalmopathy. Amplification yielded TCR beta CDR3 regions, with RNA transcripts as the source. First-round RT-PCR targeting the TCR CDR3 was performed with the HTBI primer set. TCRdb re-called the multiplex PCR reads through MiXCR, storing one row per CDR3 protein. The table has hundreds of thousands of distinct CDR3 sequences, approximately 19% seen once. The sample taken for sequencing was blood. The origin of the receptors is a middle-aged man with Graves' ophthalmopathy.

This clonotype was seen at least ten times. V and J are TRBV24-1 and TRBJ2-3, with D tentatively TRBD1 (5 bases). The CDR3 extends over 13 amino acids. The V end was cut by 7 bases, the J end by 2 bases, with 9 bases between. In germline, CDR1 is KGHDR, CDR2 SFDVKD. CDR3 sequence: CATRGHDTDTQYF. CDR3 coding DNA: TGTGCCACCAGAGGACACGACACAGATACGCAGTATTTT.

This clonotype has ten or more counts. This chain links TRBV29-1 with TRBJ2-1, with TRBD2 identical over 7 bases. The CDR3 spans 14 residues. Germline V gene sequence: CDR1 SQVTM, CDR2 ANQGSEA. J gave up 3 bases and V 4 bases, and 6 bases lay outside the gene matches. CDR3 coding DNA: TGCAGCGTTGTCACCAGCGGGGTCTACAATGAGCAGTTCTTC. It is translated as CSVVTSGVYNEQFF.

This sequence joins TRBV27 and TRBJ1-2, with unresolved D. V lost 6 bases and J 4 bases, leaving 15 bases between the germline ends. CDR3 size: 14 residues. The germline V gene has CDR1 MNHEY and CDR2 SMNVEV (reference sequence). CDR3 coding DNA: TGTGCCAGCAGGACGACACACTTAGCCTATGGCTACACCTTC. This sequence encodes CASRTTHLAYGYTF.

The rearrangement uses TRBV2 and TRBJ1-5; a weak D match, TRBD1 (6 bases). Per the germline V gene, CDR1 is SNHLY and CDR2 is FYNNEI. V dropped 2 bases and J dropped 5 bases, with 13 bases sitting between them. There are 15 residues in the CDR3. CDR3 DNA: TGTGCCAGCAGTGAATCAGGACGGACAGATCAGCCCCAGCATTTT. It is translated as CASSESGRTDQPQHF.

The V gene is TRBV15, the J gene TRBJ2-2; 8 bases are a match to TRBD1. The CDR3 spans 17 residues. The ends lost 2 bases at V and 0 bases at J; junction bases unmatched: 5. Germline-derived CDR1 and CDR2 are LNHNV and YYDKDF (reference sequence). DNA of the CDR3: TGTGCCACCAGCAGAACAAGGGGACAGGCGAACACCGGGGAGCTGTTTTTT. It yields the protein CATSRTRGQANTGELFF.

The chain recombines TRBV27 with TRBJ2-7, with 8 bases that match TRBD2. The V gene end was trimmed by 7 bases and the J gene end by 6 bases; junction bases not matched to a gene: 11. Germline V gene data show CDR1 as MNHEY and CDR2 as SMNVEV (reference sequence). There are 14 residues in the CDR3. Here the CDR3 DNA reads TGTGCCAGCAAAGAGCGGGAGCGGAGTAGCGAGCAGTACTTC. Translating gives CASKERERSSEQYF.

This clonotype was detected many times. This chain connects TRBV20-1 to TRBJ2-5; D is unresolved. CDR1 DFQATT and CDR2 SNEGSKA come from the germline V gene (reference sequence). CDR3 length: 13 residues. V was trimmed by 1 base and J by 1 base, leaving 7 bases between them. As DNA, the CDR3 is TGCAGTGCTAGAGGCCGCAGCCAAGAGACCCAGTACTTC. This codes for CSARGRSQETQYF.

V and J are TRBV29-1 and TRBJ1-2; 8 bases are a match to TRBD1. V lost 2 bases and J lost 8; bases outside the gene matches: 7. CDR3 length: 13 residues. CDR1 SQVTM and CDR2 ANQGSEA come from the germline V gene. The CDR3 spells CSVELGRGRGYTF. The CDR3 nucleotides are TGCAGCGTTGAATTAGGCAGGGGGCGCGGCTACACCTTC.

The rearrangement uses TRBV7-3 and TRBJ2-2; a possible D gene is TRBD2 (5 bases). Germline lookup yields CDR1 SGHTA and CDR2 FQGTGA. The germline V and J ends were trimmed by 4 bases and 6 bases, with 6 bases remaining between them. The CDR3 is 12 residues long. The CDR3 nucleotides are TGTGCCAGCAGCTCACTAGCCGGGGAGCTGTTTTTT. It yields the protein CASSSLAGELFF. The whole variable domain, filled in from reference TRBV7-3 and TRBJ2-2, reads GAGVSQTPSNKVTEKGKYVELRCDPISGHTALYWYRQSLGQGPEFLIYFQGTGAADDSGLPNDRFFAVRPEGSVSTLKIQRTERGDSAVYLCASSSLAGELFFGEGSRLTVL.

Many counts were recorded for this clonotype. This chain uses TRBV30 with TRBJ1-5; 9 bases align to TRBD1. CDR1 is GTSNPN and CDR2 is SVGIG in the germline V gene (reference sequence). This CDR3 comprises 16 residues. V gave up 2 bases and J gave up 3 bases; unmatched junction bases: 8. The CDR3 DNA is TGTGCCTGGAGTAGGCCCCGACAGGGGGACAATCAGCCCCAGCATTTT. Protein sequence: CAWSRPRQGDNQPQHF.

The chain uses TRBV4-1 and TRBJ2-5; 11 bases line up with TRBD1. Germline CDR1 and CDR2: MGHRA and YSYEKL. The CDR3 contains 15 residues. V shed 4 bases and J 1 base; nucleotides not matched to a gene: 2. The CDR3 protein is CASSRGQGAQETQYF. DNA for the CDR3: TGCGCCAGCAGCCGCGGACAGGGGGCCCAAGAGACCCAGTACTTC.

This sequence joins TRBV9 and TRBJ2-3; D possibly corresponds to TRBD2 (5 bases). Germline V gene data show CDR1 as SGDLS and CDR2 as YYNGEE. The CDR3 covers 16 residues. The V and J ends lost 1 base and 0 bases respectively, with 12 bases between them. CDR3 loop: CASSVSGLASTDTQYF. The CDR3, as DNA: TGTGCCAGCAGCGTAAGTGGCCTAGCAAGCACAGATACGCAGTATTTT.

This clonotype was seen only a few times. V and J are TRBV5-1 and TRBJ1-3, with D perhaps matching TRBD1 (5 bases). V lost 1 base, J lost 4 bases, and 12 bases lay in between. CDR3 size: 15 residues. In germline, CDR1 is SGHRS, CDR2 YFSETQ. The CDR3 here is CASSLTSGPGNTIYF. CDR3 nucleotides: TGCGCCAGCAGCTTGACCTCAGGGCCCGGAAACACCATATATTTT.

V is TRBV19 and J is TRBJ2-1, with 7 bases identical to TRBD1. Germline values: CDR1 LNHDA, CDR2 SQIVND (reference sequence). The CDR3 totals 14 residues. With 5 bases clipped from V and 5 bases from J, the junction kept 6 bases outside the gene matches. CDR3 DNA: TGTGCCAGTAGTCACACAGGGGAGAACAATGAGCAGTTCTTC. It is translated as CASSHTGENNEQFF.

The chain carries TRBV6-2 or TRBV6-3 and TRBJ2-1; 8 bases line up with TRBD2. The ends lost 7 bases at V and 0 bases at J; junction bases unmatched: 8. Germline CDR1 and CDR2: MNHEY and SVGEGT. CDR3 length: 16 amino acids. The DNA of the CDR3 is TGTGCCAGCACACGGGTAGCGGGGATCTCCTACAATGAGCAGTTCTTC. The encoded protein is CASTRVAGISYNEQFF.

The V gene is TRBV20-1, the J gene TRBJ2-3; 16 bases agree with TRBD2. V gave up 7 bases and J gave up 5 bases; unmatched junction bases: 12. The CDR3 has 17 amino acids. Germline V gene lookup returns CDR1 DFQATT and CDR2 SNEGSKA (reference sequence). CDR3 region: CSVTRGTSGRAVDTQYF. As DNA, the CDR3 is TGCAGTGTCACACGCGGGACTAGCGGGAGGGCCGTAGATACGCAGTATTTT.

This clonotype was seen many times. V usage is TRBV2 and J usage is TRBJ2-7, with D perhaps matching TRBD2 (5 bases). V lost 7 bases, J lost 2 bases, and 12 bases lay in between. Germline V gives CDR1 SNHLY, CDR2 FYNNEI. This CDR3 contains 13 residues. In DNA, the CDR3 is TGTGCCAGCACTTCGCTAGCCACCTACGAGCAGTACTTC. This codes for CASTSLATYEQYF.

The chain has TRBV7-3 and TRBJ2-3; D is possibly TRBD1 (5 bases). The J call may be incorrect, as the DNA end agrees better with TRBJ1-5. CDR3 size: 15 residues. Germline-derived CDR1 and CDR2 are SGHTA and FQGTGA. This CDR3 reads CASSLGWAGGDTQHF. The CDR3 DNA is TGTGCCAGCAGCCTCGGGTGGGCTGGGGGAGATACGCAGCATTTT.

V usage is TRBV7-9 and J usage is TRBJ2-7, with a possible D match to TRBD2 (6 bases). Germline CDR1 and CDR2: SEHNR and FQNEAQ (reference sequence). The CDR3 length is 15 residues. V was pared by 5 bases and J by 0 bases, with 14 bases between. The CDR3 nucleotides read TGTGCCAGCAGCCGCCGGGACTTAAGCTCCTACGAGCAGTACTTC. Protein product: CASSRRDLSSYEQYF.

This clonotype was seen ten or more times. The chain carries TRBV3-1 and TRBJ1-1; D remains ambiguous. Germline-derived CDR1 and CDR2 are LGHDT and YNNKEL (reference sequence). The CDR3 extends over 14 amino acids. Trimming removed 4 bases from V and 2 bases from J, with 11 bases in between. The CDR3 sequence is CASSRRSRNTEAFF. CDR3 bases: TGTGCCAGCAGCCGCAGGTCTAGAAACACTGAAGCTTTCTTT.

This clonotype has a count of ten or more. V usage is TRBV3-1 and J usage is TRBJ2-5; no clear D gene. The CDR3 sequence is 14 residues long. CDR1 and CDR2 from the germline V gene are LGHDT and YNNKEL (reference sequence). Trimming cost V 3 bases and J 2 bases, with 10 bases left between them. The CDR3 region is CASSQLARQETQYF. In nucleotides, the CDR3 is TGTGCCAGCAGCCAGCTCGCCAGACAAGAGACCCAGTACTTC.

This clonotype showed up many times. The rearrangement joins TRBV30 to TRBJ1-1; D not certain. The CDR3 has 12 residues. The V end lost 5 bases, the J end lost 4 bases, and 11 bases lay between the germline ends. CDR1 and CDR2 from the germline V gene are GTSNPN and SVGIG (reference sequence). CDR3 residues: CAWGLYGTEAFF. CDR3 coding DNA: TGTGCCTGGGGACTCTATGGCACTGAAGCTTTCTTT. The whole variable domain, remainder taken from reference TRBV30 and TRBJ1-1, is SQTIHQWPATLVQPVGSPLSLECTVEGTSNPNLYWYRQAAGRGLQLLFYSVGIGQISSEVPQNLSASRPQDRQFILSSKKLLLSDSGFYLCAWGLYGTEAFFGQGTRLTVV.

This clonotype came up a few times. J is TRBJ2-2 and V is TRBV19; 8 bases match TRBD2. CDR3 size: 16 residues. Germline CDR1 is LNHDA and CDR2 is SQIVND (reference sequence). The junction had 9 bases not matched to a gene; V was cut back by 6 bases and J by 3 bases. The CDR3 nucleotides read TGTGCCAGTAGCCCTACGGGACTAGGGTACACCGGGGAGCTGTTTTTT. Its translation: CASSPTGLGYTGELFF. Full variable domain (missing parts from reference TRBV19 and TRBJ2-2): DGGITQSPKYLFRKEGQNVTLSCEQNLNHDAMYWYRQDPGQGLRLIYYSQIVNDFQKGDIAEGYSVSREKKESFPLTVTSAQKNPTAFYLCASSPTGLGYTGELFFGEGSRLTVL.

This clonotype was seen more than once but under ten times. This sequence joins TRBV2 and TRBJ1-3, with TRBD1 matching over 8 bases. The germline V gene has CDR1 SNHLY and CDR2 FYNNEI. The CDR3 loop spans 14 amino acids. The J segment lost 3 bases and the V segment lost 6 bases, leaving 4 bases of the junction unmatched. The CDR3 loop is CASSPGGGGNTIYF. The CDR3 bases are TGTGCCAGCAGCCCAGGGGGCGGTGGAAACACCATATATTTT. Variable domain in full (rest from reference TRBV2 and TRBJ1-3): EPEVTQTPSHQVTQMGQEVILRCVPISNHLYFYWYRQILGQKVEFLVSFYNNEISEKSEIFDDQFSVERPDGSNFTLKIRSTKLEDSAMYFCASSPGGGGNTIYFGEGSWLTVV.